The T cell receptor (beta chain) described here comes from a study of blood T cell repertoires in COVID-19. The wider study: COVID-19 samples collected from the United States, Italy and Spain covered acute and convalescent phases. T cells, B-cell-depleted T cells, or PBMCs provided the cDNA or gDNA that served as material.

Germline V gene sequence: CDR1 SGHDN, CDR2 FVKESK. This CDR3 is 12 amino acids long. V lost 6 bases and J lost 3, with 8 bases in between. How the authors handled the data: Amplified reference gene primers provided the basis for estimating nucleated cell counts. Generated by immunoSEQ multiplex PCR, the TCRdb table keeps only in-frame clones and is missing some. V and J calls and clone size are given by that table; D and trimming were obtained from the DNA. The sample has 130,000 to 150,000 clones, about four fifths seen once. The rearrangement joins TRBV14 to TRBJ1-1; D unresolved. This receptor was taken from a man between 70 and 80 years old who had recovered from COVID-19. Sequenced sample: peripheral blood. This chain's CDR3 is CASSERYTEAFF. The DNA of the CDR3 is TGTGCCAGCAGTGAGAGATACACTGAAGCTTTCTTT.